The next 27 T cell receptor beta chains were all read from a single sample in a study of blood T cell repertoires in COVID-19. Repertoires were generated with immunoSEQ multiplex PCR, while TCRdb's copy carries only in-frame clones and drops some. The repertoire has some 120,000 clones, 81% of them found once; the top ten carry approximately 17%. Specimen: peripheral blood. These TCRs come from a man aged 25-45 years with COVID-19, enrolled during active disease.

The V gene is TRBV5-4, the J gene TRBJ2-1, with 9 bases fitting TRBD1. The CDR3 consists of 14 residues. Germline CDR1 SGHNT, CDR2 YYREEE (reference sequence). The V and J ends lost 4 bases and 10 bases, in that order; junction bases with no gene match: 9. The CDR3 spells CASSAGTGQREQFF. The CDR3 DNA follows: TGTGCCAGCAGCGCGGGGACAGGGCAACGAGAGCAGTTCTTC.

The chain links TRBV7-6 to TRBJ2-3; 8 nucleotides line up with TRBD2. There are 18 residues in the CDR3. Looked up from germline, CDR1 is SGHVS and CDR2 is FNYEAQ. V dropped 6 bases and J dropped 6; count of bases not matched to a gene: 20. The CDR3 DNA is TGTGCCAGCAGTTGGGGGACTAGTCCTCACATAGATAGGGATACGCAGTATTTT. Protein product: CASSWGTSPHIDRDTQYF.

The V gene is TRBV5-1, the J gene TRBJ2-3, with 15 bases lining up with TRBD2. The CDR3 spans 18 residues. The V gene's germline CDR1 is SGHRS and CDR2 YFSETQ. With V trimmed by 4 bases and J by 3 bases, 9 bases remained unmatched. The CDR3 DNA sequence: TGCGCCAGCAGCCTTAGGACTAGCGGGAGGGTAGGGACAGATACGCAGTATTTT. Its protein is CASSLRTSGRVGTDTQYF. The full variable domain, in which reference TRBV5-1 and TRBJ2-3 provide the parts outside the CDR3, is KAGVTQTPRYLIKTRGQQVTLSCSPISGHRSVSWYQQTPGQGLQFLFEYFSETQRNKGNFPGRFSGRQFSNSRSEMNVSTLELGDSALYLCASSLRTSGRVGTDTQYFGPGTRLTVL.

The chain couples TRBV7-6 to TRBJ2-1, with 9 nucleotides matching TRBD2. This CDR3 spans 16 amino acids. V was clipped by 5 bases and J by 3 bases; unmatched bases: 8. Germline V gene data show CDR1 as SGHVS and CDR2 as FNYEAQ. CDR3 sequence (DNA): TGTGCCAGCAGCCCCCGGGGAGCGGGGGGCTACAATGAGCAGTTCTTC. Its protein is CASSPRGAGGYNEQFF.

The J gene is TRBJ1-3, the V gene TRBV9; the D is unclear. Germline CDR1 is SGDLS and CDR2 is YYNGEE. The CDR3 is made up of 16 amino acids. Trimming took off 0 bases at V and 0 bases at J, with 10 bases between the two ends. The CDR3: CASSVATGSSGNTIYF. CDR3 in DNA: TGTGCCAGCAGCGTAGCTACGGGGAGCTCTGGAAACACCATATATTTT. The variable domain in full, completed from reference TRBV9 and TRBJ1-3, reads DSGVTQTPKHLITATGQRVTLRCSPRSGDLSVYWYQQSLDQGLQFLIQYYNGEERAKGNILERFSAQQFPDLHSELNLSSLELGDSALYFCASSVATGSSGNTIYFGEGSWLTVV.

The CDR3 region has the DNA TGTGCCAGCAGCTTAACAGTCGCGTATCGCAATGAGCAGTTCTTC. It yields the protein CASSLTVAYRNEQFF. The chain carries TRBV7-3 and TRBJ2-1; no definite D call. This CDR3 comprises 15 residues. V was trimmed by 0 bases and J by 6 bases, leaving 12 bases between them. Per the germline V gene, CDR1 is SGHTA and CDR2 is FQGTGA.

This chain's CDR3 is CASKGLAGGISSYNEQFF. CDR3 bases: TGTGCCAGTAAGGGACTAGCGGGGGGCATTAGCTCCTACAATGAGCAGTTCTTC. The chain has TRBV19 and TRBJ2-1, with TRBD2 matching 15 bases. In germline, CDR1 is LNHDA, CDR2 SQIVND (reference sequence). The CDR3 covers 18 residues. The V gene end was trimmed by 7 bases and the J gene end by 0 bases; junction bases not matched to a gene: 7.

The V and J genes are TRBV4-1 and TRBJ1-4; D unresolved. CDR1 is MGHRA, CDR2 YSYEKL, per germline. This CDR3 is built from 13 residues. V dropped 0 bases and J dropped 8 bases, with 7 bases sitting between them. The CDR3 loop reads CASSQEGREKLFF. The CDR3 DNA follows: TGCGCCAGCAGCCAAGAAGGGAGGGAAAAACTGTTTTTT.

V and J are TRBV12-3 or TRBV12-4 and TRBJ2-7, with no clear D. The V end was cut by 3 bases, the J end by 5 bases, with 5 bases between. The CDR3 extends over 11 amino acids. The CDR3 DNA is TGTGCCAGCAGTTTTCTTGACGAGCAGTACTTC. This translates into CASSFLDEQYF.

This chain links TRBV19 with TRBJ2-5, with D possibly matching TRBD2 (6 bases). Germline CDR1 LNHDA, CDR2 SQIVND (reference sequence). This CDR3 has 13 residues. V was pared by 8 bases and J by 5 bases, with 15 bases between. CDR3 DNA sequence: TGTGCCAGTTCTGGAGGGGCGGGGGAGACCCAGTACTTC. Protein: CASSGGAGETQYF.

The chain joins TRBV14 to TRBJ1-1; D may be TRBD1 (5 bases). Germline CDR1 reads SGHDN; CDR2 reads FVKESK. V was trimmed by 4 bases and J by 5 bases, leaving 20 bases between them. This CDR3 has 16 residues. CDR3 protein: CASSPDMGRAITEAFF. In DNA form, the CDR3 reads TGTGCCAGCAGCCCAGACATGGGCAGGGCGATTACTGAAGCTTTCTTT.

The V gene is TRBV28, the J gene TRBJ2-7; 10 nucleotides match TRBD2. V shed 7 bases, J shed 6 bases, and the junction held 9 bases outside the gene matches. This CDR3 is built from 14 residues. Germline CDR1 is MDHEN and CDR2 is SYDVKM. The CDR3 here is CASTPGTSAREQYF. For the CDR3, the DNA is TGTGCCAGCACCCCCGGGACTAGCGCCCGCGAGCAGTACTTC.

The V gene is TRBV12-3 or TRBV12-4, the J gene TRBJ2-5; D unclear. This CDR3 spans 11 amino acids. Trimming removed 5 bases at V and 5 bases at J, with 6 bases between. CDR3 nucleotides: TGTGCCAGCAGTCCGCGTGAGACCCAGTACTTC. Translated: CASSPRETQYF.

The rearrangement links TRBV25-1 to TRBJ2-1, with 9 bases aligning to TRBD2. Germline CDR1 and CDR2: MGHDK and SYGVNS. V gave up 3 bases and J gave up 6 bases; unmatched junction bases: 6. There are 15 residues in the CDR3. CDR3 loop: CASSDWREGRNEQFF. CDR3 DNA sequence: TGTGCCAGCAGTGACTGGCGGGAGGGCCGCAATGAGCAGTTCTTC.

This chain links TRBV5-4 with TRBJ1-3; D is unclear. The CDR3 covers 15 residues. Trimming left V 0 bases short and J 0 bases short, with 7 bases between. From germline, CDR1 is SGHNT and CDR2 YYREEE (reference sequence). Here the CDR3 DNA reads TGTGCCAGCAGCTTGGCCGGGGTCTCTGGAAACACCATATATTTT. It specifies CASSLAGVSGNTIYF. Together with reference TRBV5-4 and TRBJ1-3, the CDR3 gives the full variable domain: ETGVTQSPTHLIKTRGQQVTLRCSSQSGHNTVSWYQQALGQGPQFIFQYYREEENGRGNFPPRFSGLQFPNYSSELNVNALELDDSALYLCASSLAGVSGNTIYFGEGSWLTVV.

The CDR3 protein is CASSQHRASTQETQYF. The CDR3 region has the DNA TGTGCCAGCAGCCAACATCGAGCTAGCACCCAAGAGACCCAGTACTTC. The rearrangement joins TRBV3-1 (or the pseudogene TRBV3-2) to TRBJ2-5, with a tentative D call TRBD2 (5 bases). V lost 2 bases and J lost 1, with 14 bases in between. Germline CDR1 and CDR2: LGHDT and YNNKEL (reference sequence). The CDR3 contains 16 residues.

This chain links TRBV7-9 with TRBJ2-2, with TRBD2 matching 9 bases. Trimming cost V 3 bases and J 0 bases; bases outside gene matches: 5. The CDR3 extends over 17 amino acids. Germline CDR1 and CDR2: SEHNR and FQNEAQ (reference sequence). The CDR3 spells CASSFASGVANTGELFF. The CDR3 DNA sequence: TGTGCCAGCAGCTTTGCTAGCGGGGTAGCGAACACCGGGGAGCTGTTTTTT.

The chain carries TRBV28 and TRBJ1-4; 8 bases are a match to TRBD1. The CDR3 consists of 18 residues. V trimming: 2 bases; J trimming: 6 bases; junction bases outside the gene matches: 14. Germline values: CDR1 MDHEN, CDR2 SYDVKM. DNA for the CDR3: TGTGCCAGCAGTTTACTTCAGGCTCAGGGGGCGCCTTATGAAAAACTGTTTTTT. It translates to CASSLLQAQGAPYEKLFF.

The CDR3, as DNA: TGTGCCAGCAGTGAAAATTATAGCCCAGCGTACTATGGCTACACCTTC. Translated, it gives CASSENYSPAYYGYTF. V and J are TRBV6-1 and TRBJ1-2, with no clear D. The V gene lost 2 bases and the J gene lost 3 bases, with 16 bases spanning the gap. Per the germline V gene, CDR1 is MNHNS and CDR2 is SASEGT. The CDR3 has 16 amino acids.

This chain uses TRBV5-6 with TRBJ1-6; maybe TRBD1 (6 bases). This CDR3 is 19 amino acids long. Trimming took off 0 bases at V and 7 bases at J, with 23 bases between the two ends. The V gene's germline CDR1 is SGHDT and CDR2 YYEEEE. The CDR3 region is CASSLGLAVQTGKNSPLHF. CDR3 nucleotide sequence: TGTGCCAGCAGCTTGGGATTGGCGGTACAGACAGGTAAGAATTCACCCCTCCACTTT.

The CDR3 coding sequence is TGTGCCAGCAGTTTAAGGTGGGGAACTAGCGGGAGGTCTTGGGCCTACAATGAGCAGTTCTTC. Translating gives CASSLRWGTSGRSWAYNEQFF. J is TRBJ2-1 and V is TRBV28; TRBD2 agrees at 12 bases. This CDR3 comprises 21 residues. The germline V gene encodes CDR1 MDHEN and CDR2 SYDVKM. The J segment lost 2 bases and the V segment lost 2 bases, leaving 16 bases of the junction unmatched.

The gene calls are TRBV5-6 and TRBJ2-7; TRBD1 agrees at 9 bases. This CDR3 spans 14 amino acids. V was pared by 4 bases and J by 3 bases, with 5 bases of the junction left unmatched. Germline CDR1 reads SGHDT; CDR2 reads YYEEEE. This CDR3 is CASSPPTGGYEQYF. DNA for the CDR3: TGTGCCAGCAGCCCCCCGACAGGGGGCTACGAGCAGTACTTC. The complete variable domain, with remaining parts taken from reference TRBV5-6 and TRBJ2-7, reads DAGVTQSPTHLIKTRGQQVTLRCSPKSGHDTVSWYQQALGQGPQFIFQYYEEEERQRGNFPDRFSGHQFPNYSSELNVNALLLGDSALYLCASSPPTGGYEQYFGPGTRLTVT.

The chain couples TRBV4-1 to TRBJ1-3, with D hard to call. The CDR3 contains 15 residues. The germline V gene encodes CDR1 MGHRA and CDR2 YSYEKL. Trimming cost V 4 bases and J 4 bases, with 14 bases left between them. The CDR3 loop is CASSPLGGGGNTIYF. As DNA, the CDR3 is TGCGCCAGCAGCCCCTTGGGAGGAGGGGGAAACACCATATATTTT.

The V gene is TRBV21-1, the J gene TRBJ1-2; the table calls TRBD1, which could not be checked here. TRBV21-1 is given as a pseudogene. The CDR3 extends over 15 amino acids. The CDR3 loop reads CASSKRRGIGARYTF. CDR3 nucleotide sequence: TGTGCCAGCAGCAAAAGAAGGGGAATTGGGGCTCGCTACACCTTC.

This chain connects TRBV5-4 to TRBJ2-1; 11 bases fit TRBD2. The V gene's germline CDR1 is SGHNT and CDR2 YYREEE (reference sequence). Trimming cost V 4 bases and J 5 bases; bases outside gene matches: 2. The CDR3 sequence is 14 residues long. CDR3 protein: CASSPTSGDNEQFF. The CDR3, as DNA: TGTGCCAGCAGCCCGACTAGCGGGGACAATGAGCAGTTCTTC.

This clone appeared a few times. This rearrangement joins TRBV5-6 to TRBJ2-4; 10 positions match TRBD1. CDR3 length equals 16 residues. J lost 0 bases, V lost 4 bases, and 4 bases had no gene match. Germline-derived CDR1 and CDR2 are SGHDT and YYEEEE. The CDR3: CASSPGTGEAKNIQYF. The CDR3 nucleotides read TGTGCCAGCAGCCCCGGGACAGGGGAAGCCAAAAACATTCAGTACTTC.

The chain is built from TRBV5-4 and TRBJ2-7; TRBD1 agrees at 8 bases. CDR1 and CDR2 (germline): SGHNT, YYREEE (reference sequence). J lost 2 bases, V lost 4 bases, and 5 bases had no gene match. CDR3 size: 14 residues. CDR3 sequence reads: CASSPRQGTYEQYF. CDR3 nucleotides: TGTGCCAGCAGCCCCCGACAGGGGACCTACGAGCAGTACTTC.